The TCR beta chain described here comes from a study of early T cells in non-severe SARS-CoV-2 infection. Looked up from germline, CDR1 is MNHEY and CDR2 is SVGAGI. The CDR3 runs to 15 residues. The germline V and J ends were trimmed by 0 bases and 4 bases, with 12 bases remaining between them. One entry per CDR3 protein, called by TCRdb with MiXCR from the 5' RACE reads. Of tens of thousands of distinct CDR3 sequences detected, 9.5% to 15% appear once; the ten largest clones hold about 4%. The chain couples TRBV6-5 to TRBJ1-2, with D tentatively TRBD1 (6 bases). The sequenced material came from whole blood. The receptor was isolated from an adult who was a healthcare worker with PCR-confirmed SARS-CoV-2 infection or an uninfected control (not recorded which). CDR3 nucleotide sequence: TGTGCCAGCAGTTACTCGAGACAGGCTATCTATGGCTACACCTTC. It encodes CASSYSRQAIYGYTF.